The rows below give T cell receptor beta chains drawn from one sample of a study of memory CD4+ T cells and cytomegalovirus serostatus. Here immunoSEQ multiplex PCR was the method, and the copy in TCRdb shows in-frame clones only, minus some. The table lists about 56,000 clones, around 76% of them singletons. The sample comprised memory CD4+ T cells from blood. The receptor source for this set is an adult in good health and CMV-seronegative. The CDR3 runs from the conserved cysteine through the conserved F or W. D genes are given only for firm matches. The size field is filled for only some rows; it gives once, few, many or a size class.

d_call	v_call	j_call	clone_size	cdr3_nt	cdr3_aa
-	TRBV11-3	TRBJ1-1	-	TGTGCCAGCAGGCCGAGGATAACGGACACTGAAGCTTTCTTT	CASRPRITDTEAFF
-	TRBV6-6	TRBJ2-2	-	TGTGCCAGCAGTTACTCGGTTGACAGATACACCGGGGAGCTGTTTTTT	CASSYSVDRYTGELFF
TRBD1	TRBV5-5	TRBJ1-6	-	TGTGCCAGCAGCTTAGGGGACAGAGGAAAAGGGTCACCCCTCCACTTT	CASSLGDRGKGSPLHF
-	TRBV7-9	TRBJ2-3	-	TGTGCCAGCAGCTTAGTTGATACGCAGTATTTT	CASSLVDTQYF
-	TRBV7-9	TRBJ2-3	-	TGTGCCAGCAGCCCTAAAGCCCGTTTGCAAGATACGCAGTATTTT	CASSPKARLQDTQYF
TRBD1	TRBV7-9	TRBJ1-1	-	TGTGCCAGCAGCGCACGGATTGGACAGGGGAAGACTGAAGCTTTCTTT	CASSARIGQGKTEAFF
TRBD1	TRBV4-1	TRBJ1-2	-	TGCGCCAGCAGCCAAGGGACAGGGGATAACTATGGCTACACCTTC	CASSQGTGDNYGYTF
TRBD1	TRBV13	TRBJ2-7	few	TGTGCCAGCAGCGGATCGGGACAGGGGGCAGGCGAGCAGTACTTC	CASSGSGQGAGEQYF
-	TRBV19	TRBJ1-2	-	TGTGCCAGGAACCGTAGGCTTAACTATGGCTACACCTTC	CARNRRLNYGYTF
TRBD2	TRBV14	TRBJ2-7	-	TGTGCCTCGGGACTAGCGCTTGAGCAGTACTTC	CASGLALEQYF
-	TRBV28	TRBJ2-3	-	TGTGCCAGCAGTTTAGTAACTAGAAATACGCAGTATTTT	CASSLVTRNTQYF
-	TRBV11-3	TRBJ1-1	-	TGTGCCAGCAGCTCCTCCAGGTCCACTGAAGCTTTCTTT	CASSSSRSTEAFF
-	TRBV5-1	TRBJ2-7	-	TGCGCCAGCAGCTTGGACAGCCAAGACTACGAGCAGTACTTC	CASSLDSQDYEQYF
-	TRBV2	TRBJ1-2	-	TGTGCCAGCAGTCAGGACAGCCTGTTAAACTATGGCTACACCTTC	CASSQDSLLNYGYTF
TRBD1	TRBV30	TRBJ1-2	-	TGTGCCTGGGTACGGGACAGGAGCGAATATGGCTACACCTTC	CAWVRDRSEYGYTF
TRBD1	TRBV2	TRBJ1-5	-	TGTGCCAGCACCCTGGACAGGGTAAGGATTGGCAATCAGCCCCAGCATTTT	CASTLDRVRIGNQPQHF
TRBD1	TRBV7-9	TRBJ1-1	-	TGTGCCAGCAGCTTAAGTACAGGGGGAACTGAAGCTTTCTTT	CASSLSTGGTEAFF
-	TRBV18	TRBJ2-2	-	TGTGCCAGCTCGATATCGGGCGCCGCACACGGGGAGCTGTTTTTT	CASSISGAAHGELFF
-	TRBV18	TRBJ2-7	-	TGTGCCAGCTCACCACAGCAAGGAACAGCCTACGAGCAGTACTTC	CASSPQQGTAYEQYF
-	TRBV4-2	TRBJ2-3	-	TGTGCCAGCAGCCAAGACTACCAGGGGGATACGCAGTATTTT	CASSQDYQGDTQYF
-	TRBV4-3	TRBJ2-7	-	TGCGCCAGCAGCCAAGATTCCGACTACGAGCAGTACTTC	CASSQDSDYEQYF
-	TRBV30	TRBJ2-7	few	TGTGCCTGGAGGTTGAAAGGCGAGCAGTACTTC	CAWRLKGEQYF
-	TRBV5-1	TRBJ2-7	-	TGCGCCAGCAGCTCGTCACTGGGACTTTCTTACGAGCAGTACTTC	CASSSSLGLSYEQYF
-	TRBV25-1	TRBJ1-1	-	TGTGCCAGCAGTGTCCAGATGAACACTGAAGCTTTCTTT	CASSVQMNTEAFF
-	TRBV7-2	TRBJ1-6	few	TGTGCCAGCAGCTCGCAGGCGGGGGTACGGTCACCCCTCCACTTT	CASSSQAGVRSPLHF
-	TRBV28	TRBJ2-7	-	TGTGCCAGCAGCTTACCTTTTCTACAGGGCGTAGGGGCCTACGAGCAGTACTTC	CASSLPFLQGVGAYEQYF
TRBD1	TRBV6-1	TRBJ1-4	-	TGTGCCAGCATGAGGGGACAGGGAAGCGAAAAACTGTTTTTT	CASMRGQGSEKLFF
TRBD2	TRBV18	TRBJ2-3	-	TGTGCCAGCTCACCAATCGGGGGGGCATCAGATACGCAGTATTTT	CASSPIGGASDTQYF
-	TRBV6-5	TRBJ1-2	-	TGTGCCAGCAGCCGGTCGGATCGGGATTATGGCTACACCTTC	CASSRSDRDYGYTF
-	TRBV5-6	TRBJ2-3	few	TGTGCCAGCAGCTTGGAAGATACGCAGTATTTT	CASSLEDTQYF
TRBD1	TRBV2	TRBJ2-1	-	TGTGCCAGCAGGGGCGGGGGGACAGGGGCTTCGGGCTCCTACAATGAGCAGTTCTTC	CASRGGGTGASGSYNEQFF
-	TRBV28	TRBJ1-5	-	TGTGCCAGCAGTTTTTCCGGGTATAGCAATCAGCCCCAGCATTTT	CASSFSGYSNQPQHF
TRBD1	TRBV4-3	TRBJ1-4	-	TGCGCCAGCAGCCTAGGACAGGCTCATACTAATGAAAAACTGTTTTTT	CASSLGQAHTNEKLFF
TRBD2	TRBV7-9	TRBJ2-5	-	TGTGCCAGCAGCTTCGGGCGCGGGGGGATGGAGACCCAGTACTTC	CASSFGRGGMETQYF
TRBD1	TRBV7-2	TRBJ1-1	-	TGTGCCAGCAGCTCCCAGGGGGCACTTACTGAAGCTTTCTTT	CASSSQGALTEAFF
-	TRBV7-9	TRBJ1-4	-	TGTGCCAGCAGCCGGGTGGCGGGCCGGGAAAAACTGTTTTTT	CASSRVAGREKLFF
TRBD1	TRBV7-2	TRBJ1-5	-	TGTGCCAGCAGCCTCCTCGGACAGGGGGAAAATCAGCCCCAGCATTTT	CASSLLGQGENQPQHF
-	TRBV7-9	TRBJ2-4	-	TGTGCCAGCAGCTTAGCGGGCAGAGTCGGAAACATTCAGTACTTC	CASSLAGRVGNIQYF
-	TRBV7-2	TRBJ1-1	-	TGTGCCAGCAGCTTAGTCCCCCGGAGAGGGGGGAACACTGAAGCTTTCTTT	CASSLVPRRGGNTEAFF
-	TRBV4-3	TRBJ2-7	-	TGCGCCAGCAGCCAAGATCCCCAGGGACGCTACGAGCAGTACTTC	CASSQDPQGRYEQYF
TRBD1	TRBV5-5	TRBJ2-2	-	TGTGCCAGCAGCCATTACATCGGGACAGACACCGGGGAGCTGTTTTTT	CASSHYIGTDTGELFF
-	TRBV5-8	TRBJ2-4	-	TGTGCCAGCAGCTTGGTCCTCTCACAAAACATTCAGTACTTC	CASSLVLSQNIQYF
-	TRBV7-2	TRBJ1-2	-	TGTGCCAGCAGCCGAGGGGGGCTATCGGGCTATGGCTACACCTTC	CASSRGGLSGYGYTF
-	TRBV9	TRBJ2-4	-	TGTGCCAGCAGCGGGGTAGGGGGTGCCGAAAACATTCAGTACTTC	CASSGVGGAENIQYF
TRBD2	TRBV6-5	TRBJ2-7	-	TGTGCCAGCAGCCGGGGGGGTCAGAACTACGAGCAGTACTTC	CASSRGGQNYEQYF
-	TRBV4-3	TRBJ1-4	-	TGCGCCAGCAGCCAAGACCAGGGTGCAACTAATGAAAAACTGTTTTTT	CASSQDQGATNEKLFF
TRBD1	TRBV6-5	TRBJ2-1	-	TGTGCCAGCAGAACCGGACAGGGGTCCTACAATGAGCAGTTCTTC	CASRTGQGSYNEQFF
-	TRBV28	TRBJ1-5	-	TGTGCCAGCAGTTTAACAGGGAATCAGCCCCAGCATTTT	CASSLTGNQPQHF
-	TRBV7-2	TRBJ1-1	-	TGTGCCAGCAGCAGACACCAAGGGGGAAGGGGAACTGAAGCTTTCTTT	CASSRHQGGRGTEAFF
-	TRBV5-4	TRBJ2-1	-	TGTGCCAGCAGTGCTGCCGGGACTGGGCCACAAAATGAGCAGTTCTTC	CASSAAGTGPQNEQFF
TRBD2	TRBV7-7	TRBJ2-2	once	TGTGCTAGCAGACCTAGCGGGGGCGGGGAGCTGTTTTTT	CASRPSGGGELFF
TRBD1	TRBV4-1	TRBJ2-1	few	TGCGCCAGCAGCCAGGACAGGGGAATCAACAATGAGCAGTTCTTC	CASSQDRGINNEQFF
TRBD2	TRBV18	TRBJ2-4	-	TGTGCCAGCTCACCCCTCGGCGGGGGGGCCCGTTACATTCAGTACTTC	CASSPLGGGARYIQYF